These T cell receptor beta chains were read from a single sample in a study of blood T cell repertoires in COVID-19. The protocol was immunoSEQ multiplex PCR, while the TCRdb copy is restricted to in-frame clones and leaves out a portion. Of 250,000 to 350,000 clones detected, 88% appear once; the ten largest clones hold around 2%. Specimen: PBMCs or T cells enriched from blood (not recorded which). These TCRs come from a woman in her sixties in a cohort exposed to, infected with or recovered from COVID-19 (not recorded which). Each CDR3 is given without its conserved first and last residue. The order of the fields is V gene, J gene, clone size, CDR3 protein. Size tells how often a clone was seen (once, few, many) or the class of an expanded clone, and some rows leave it out.

TRBV11-2	TRBJ2-7	NA	ASSLVGDRGAGEQY
TRBV6-4	TRBJ1-5	NA	ASKWGRGTMGNQPQH
TRBV29-1	TRBJ1-2	NA	SVGLGAGYGYT
TRBV27	TRBJ2-2	NA	ASSLAGTGELF
TRBV10-3	TRBJ1-1	NA	AISDRGAEAF
TRBV5-6	TRBJ2-2	NA	ASSLLGQLNTGELF
TRBV18	TRBJ1-1	NA	ASSPVWGWTEAF
TRBV5-1	TRBJ2-3	once	ASSLAAAGVEDTQY
TRBV6-6	TRBJ2-7	NA	ASSPLPYEQY
TRBV28	TRBJ2-1	NA	ASSPPRGGGYNEQF
TRBV3-1/TRBV3-2	TRBJ1-6	NA	ASSQDWGVNSPLH
TRBV2	TRBJ1-5	NA	ASRGGGNQPQH
TRBV2	TRBJ2-7	NA	ASSISGTYEQY
TRBV28	TRBJ2-1	NA	ASSTREISYNEQF
TRBV18	TRBJ2-1	NA	ASSQGGRVDNEQF
TRBV6-5	TRBJ1-6	once	ASSYYQGTGSPLH
TRBV27	TRBJ1-2	NA	ASSHNRGPNYGYT
TRBV24-1	TRBJ1-5	NA	ATSGTGDNQPQH
TRBV28	TRBJ1-6	NA	ASWGGLNSPLH
TRBV7-3	TRBJ2-1	NA	ASSLYSGNNDQF
TRBV3-1/TRBV3-2	TRBJ2-7	once	ASSPLEREPSEQY
TRBV7-3	TRBJ2-3	once	ASSSPLAGVTDTQY
TRBV20-1	TRBJ2-7	NA	SASSPSGPSYEQY
TRBV6-4	TRBJ2-2	NA	ASKVEGDGPGELF
TRBV19	TRBJ2-3	NA	ASSKKAGEAHATQY
TRBV7-2	TRBJ2-7	few	ASSLGSSGYSSYEQY
TRBV5-4	TRBJ2-7	NA	ASSLPGTGRQDEQY
TRBV30	TRBJ2-3	once	AWRLGGTDTQY
TRBV11-2	TRBJ2-7	NA	ASSWGLEQY
TRBV4-1	TRBJ2-1	NA	ASSPRTSGKSNEQF
TRBV28	TRBJ1-5	NA	ASTIGRGLNQPQH
TRBV11-2	TRBJ2-1	NA	ASSPRQGAYNEQF
TRBV20-1	TRBJ2-1	NA	SASLGGVPYNEQF